This entry concerns a single T cell receptor (beta chain). The ends lost 1 base at V and 12 bases at J; junction bases unmatched: 8. Germline lookup yields CDR1 SQVTM and CDR2 ANQGSEA. The CDR3 is made up of 14 amino acids. These data are taken from a study of blood T cell repertoires in COVID-19. Repertoires were generated with immunoSEQ multiplex PCR, while TCRdb's copy carries only in-frame clones and drops some. The sample holds some 250,000 clones, approximately 85% seen once. This sequence originates from a human donor in a cohort sampled during active COVID-19. The sample was peripheral blood. V usage is TRBV29-1 and J usage is TRBJ2-7, with 14 bases aligning to TRBD2. This CDR3 is CSVEGPGLAGARYF. The CDR3 nucleotides are TGCAGCGTTGAAGGCCCGGGACTAGCGGGGGCGCGGTACTTC.